This entry describes one T cell receptor beta chain. This record comes from a study of blood T cell repertoires in COVID-19. Study-level information: The cDNA or gDNA used as material had been derived from T cells, B-cell-depleted T cells, or PBMCs.

Seattle enrolled patients during active infection and tracked them longitudinally. TCRdb's copy holds only in-frame clones and misses some; the assay was immunoSEQ multiplex PCR. The sample holds 400,000 to 450,000 clones, around 89% seen once. The sequenced sample was peripheral blood. This receptor was identified in a woman aged 50 to 65 with COVID-19, enrolled during active disease.

The CDR3 nucleotides are TGTGCCAGCTCCGGGACAGACTACGAGCAGTACTTC. It codes for CASSGTDYEQYF. The chain recombines TRBV6-5 with TRBJ2-7; 7 bases fit TRBD1. After removal of 8 bases from V and 3 bases from J, the junction contained 4 bases not matched to a gene. The CDR3 consists of 12 residues. The germline CDR1 and CDR2 sequences are MNHEY and SVGAGI.